The clone carrying this TCR beta chain appeared many times. This entry comes from a study of metastatic and nonmetastatic thyroid tumors. All patients reached thyroid surgery having received no treatment beforehand. Trimming pared 5 bases from V and 3 bases from J, leaving 12 bases between. The V gene's germline CDR1 is SGHNT and CDR2 YYREEE (reference sequence). The CDR3 is 13 amino acids. TCRdb re-called clones from the PCR reads using MiXCR. The table lists 20,000 to 25,000 clones, around a sixth of them singletons. The sequence derives from a female donor with papillary thyroid cancer or a benign thyroid nodule (not recorded which). Some clones in this sample may be carry-over from other donors' samples. The chain carries TRBV5-4 and TRBJ2-7; D remains ambiguous. Sequencing was carried out using blood. CDR3 nucleotide sequence: TGTGCCAGCAGACCGGGCCTGGGCTACGAGCAGTACTTC. Residues: CASRPGLGYEQYF.